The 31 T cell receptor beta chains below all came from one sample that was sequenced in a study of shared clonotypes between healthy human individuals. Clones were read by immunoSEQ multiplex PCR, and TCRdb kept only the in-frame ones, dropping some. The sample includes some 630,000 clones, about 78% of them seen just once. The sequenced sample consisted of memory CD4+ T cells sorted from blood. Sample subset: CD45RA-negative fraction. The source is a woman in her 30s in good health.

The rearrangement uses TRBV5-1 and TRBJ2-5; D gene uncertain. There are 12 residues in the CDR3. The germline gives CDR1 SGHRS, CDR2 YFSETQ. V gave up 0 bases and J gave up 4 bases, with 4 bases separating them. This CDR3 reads CASSLGPETQYF. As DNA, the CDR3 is TGCGCCAGCAGCTTGGGTCCAGAGACCCAGTACTTC.

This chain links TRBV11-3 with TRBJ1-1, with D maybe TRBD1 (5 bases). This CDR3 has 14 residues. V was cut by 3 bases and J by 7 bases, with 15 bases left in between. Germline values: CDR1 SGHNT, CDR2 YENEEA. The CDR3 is CASSLGREGSEAFF. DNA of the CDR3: TGTGCCAGCAGCTTGGGCAGGGAGGGAAGTGAAGCTTTCTTT.

The CDR3 sequence is CASSLSGTREEQYF. In nucleotides, the CDR3 is TGTGCCAGCAGTTTATCCGGGACTAGAGAAGAGCAGTACTTC. The gene calls are TRBV27 and TRBJ2-7, with 8 bases matching TRBD2. The V and J ends lost 0 bases and 7 bases, in that order; junction bases with no gene match: 5. This CDR3 region has 14 residues. Germline V gene sequence: CDR1 MNHEY, CDR2 SMNVEV (reference sequence).

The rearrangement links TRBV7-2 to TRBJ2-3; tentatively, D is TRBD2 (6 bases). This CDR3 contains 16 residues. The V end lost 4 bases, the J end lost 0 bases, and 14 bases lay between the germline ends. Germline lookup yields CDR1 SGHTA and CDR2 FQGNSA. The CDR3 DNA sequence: TGTGCCAGCAGCTCCACCAGGAGCGGGAGCACAGATACGCAGTATTTT. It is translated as CASSSTRSGSTDTQYF.

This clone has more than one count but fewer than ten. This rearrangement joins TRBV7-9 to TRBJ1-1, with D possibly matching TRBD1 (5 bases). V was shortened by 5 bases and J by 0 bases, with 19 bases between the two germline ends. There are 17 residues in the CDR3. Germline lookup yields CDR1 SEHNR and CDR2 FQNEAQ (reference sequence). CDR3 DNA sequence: TGTGCCAGCAGCCATATTCGAGACAGCTTTATGAACACTGAAGCTTTCTTT. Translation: CASSHIRDSFMNTEAFF.

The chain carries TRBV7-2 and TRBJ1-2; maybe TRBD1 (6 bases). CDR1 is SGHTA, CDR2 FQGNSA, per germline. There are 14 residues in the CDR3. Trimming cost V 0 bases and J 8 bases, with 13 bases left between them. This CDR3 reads CASSLAQQGRGYTF. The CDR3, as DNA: TGTGCCAGCAGCTTAGCGCAACAGGGAAGGGGCTACACCTTC.

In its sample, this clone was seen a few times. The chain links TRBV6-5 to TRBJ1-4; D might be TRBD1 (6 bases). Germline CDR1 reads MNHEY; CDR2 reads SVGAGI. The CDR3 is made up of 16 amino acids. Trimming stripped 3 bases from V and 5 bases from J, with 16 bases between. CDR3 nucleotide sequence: TGTGCCAGCAGTTATGGAAGGGTAGGGGGGAATGAAAAACTGTTTTTT. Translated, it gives CASSYGRVGGNEKLFF.

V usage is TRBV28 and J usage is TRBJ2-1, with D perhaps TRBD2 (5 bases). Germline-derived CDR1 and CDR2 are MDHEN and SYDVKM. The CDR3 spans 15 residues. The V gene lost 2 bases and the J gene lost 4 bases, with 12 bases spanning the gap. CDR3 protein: CASSLRRVLYNEQFF. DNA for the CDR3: TGTGCCAGCAGTTTAAGGCGGGTTCTTTACAATGAGCAGTTCTTC.

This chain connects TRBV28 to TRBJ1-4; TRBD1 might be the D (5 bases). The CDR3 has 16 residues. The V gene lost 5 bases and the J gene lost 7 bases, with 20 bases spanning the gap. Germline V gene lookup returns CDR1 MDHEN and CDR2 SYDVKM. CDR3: CASSPGGLIGGEKLFF. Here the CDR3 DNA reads TGTGCCAGCAGTCCCGGCGGGCTAATCGGGGGTGAAAAACTGTTTTTT.

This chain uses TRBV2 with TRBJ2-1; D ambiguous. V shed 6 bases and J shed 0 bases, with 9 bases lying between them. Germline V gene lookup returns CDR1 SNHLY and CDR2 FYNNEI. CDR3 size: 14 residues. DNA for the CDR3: TGTGCCAGCAGGCTAAGTCACTCCTACAATGAGCAGTTCTTC. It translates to CASRLSHSYNEQFF.

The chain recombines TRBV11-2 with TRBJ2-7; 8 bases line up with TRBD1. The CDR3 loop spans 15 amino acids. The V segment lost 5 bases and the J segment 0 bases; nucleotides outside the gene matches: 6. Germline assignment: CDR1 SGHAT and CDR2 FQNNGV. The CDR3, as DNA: TGTGCCAGCAGCCCCAGAGACAGGGGCTCCTACGAGCAGTACTTC. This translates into CASSPRDRGSYEQYF.

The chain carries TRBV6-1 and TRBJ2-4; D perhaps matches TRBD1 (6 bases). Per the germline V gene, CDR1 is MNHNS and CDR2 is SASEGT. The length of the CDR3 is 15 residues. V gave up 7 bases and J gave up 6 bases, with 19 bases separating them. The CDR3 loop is CASTPQGVIGNIQYF. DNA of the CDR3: TGTGCCAGCACCCCACAGGGAGTAATAGGAAACATTCAGTACTTC.

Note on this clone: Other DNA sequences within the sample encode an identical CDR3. The CDR3 region is CASSLARTSGPYNEQFF. The CDR3 DNA reads TGTGCCAGCAGCTTAGCCCGAACTAGCGGGCCGTACAATGAGCAGTTCTTC. The V and J genes are TRBV7-2 and TRBJ2-1; 9 bases align to TRBD2. After removal of 0 bases from V and 4 bases from J, the junction contained 7 bases not matched to a gene. This CDR3 spans 17 amino acids. Germline V gives CDR1 SGHTA, CDR2 FQGNSA.

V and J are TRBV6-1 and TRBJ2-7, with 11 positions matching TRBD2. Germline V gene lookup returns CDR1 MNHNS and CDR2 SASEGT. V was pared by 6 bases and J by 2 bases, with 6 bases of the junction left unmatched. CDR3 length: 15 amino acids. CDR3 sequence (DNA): TGTGCCAGCAGAACCGGGACTAGCGGAACCTACGAGCAGTACTTC. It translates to CASRTGTSGTYEQYF.

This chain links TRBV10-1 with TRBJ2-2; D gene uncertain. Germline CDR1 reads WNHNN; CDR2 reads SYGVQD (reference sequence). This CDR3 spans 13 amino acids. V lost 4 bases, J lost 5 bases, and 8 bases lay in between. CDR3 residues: CASSGLGTGELFF. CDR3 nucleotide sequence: TGCGCCAGCAGTGGCCTGGGGACCGGGGAGCTGTTTTTT.

The CDR3 nucleotides read TGTGCCAGCAGTTATCAGGGACAGGGTGCTAACACTGAAGCTTTCTTT. It is translated as CASSYQGQGANTEAFF. The chain links TRBV2 to TRBJ1-1; 9 bases match TRBD1. Per germline, CDR1 SNHLY and CDR2 FYNNEI. The V gene end was trimmed by 5 bases and the J gene end by 2 bases; junction bases not matched to a gene: 9. The CDR3 is 16 amino acids. The full variable domain, its missing parts supplied by reference TRBV2 and TRBJ1-1, is EPEVTQTPSHQVTQMGQEVILRCVPISNHLYFYWYRQILGQKVEFLVSFYNNEISEKSEIFDDQFSVERPDGSNFTLKIRSTKLEDSAMYFCASSYQGQGANTEAFFGQGTRLTVV.

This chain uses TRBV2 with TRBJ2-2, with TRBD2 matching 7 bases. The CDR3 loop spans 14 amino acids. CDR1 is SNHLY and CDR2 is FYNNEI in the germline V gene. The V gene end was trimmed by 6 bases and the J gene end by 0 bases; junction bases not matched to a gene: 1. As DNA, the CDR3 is TGTGCCAGCAGGCGGGAGTCGAACACCGGGGAGCTGTTTTTT. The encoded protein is CASRRESNTGELFF.

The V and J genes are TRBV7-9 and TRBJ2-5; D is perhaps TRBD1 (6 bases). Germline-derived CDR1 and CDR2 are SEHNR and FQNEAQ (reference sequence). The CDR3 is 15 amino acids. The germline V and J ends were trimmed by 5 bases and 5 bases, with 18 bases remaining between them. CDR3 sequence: CASSERWTAGETQYF. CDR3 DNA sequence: TGTGCCAGCAGCGAGAGGTGGACAGCAGGGGAGACCCAGTACTTC.

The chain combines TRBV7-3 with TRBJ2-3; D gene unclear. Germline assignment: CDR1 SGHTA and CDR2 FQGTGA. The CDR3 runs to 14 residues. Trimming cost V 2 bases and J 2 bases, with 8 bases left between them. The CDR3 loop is CASSLEVITDTQYF. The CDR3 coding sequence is TGTGCCAGCAGCTTAGAAGTCATCACAGATACGCAGTATTTT.

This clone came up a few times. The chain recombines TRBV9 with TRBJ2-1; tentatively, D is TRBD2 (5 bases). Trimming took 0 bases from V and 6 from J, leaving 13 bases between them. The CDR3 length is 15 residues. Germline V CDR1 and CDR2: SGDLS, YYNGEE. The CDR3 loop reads CASSVGASPTNEQFF. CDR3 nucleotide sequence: TGTGCCAGCAGCGTAGGGGCTAGCCCTACCAATGAGCAGTTCTTC.

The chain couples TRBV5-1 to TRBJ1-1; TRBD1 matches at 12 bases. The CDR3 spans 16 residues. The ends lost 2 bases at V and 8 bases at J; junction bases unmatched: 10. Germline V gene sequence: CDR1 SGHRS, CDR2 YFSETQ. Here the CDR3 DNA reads TGCGCCAGCAGCTTTTACCCGGGACAGGGGGCGGGGGAAGCTTTCTTT. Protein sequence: CASSFYPGQGAGEAFF.

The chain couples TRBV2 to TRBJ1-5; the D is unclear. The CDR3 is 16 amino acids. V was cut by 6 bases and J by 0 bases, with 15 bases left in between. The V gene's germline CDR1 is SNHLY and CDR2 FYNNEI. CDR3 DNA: TGTGCCAGCAGGCACCGGGCCTCAAATAGCAATCAGCCCCAGCATTTT. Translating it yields CASRHRASNSNQPQHF.

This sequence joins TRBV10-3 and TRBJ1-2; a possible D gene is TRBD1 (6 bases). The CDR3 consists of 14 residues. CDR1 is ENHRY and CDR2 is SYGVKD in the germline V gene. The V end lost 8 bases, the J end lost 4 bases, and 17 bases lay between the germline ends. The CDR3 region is CAIPSGGASYGYTF. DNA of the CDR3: TGTGCCATCCCAAGTGGGGGGGCCAGCTATGGCTACACCTTC.

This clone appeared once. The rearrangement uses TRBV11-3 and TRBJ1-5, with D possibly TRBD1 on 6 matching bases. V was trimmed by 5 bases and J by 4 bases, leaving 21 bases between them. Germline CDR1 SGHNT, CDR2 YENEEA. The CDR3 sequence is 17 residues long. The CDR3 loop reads CASSIRSGQRDNQPQHF. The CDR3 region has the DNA TGTGCCAGCAGCATACGGTCCGGACAGAGAGATAATCAGCCCCAGCATTTT.

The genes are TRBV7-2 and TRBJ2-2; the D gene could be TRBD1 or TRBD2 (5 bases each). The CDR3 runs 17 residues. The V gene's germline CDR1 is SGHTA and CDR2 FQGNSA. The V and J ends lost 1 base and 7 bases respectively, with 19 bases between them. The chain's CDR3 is CASSLVPGPLAGGELFF. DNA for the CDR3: TGTGCCAGCAGCTTAGTACCAGGGCCCCTCGCGGGCGGGGAGCTGTTTTTT.

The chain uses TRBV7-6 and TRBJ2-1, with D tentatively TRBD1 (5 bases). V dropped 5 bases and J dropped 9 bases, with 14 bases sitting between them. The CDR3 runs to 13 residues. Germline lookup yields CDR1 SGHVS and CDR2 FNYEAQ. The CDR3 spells CASSPYARAEQFF. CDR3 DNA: TGTGCCAGCAGCCCGTACGCCAGGGCTGAGCAGTTCTTC.

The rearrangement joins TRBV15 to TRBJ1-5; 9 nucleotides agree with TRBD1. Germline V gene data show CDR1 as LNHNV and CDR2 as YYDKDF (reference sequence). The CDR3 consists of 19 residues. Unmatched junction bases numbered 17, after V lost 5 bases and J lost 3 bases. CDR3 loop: CATSAKIGTGSDDNQPQHF. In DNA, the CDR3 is TGTGCCACCAGCGCTAAAATAGGGACAGGGAGCGATGACAATCAGCCCCAGCATTTT.

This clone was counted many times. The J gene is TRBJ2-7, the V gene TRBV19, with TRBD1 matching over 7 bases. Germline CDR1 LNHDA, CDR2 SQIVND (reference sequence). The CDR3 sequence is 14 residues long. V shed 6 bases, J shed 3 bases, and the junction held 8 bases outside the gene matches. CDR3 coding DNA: TGTGCCAGTAGCCTACAGGGGAATGGCTACGAGCAGTACTTC. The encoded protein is CASSLQGNGYEQYF.

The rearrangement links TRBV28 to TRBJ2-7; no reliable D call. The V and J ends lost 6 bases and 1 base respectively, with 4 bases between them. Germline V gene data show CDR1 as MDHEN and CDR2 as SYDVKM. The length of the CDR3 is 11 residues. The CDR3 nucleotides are TGTGCCAGCAGGCTATCCTACGAGCAGTACTTC. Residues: CASRLSYEQYF.

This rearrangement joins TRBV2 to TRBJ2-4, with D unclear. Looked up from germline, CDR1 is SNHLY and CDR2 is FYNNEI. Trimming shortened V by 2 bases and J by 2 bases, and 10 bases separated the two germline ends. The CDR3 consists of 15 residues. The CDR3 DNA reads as TGTGCCAGCAGTGAAATATACAGAACCAAAAACATTCAGTACTTC. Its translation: CASSEIYRTKNIQYF.

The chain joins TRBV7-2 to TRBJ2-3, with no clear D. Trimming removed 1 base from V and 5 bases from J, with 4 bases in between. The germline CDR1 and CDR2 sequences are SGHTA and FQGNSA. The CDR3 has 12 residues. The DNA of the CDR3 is TGTGCCAGCAGCTTAGATATAGATACGCAGTATTTT. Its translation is CASSLDIDTQYF. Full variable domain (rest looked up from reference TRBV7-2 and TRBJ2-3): GAGVSQSPSNKVTEKGKDVELRCDPISGHTALYWYRQSLGQGLEFLIYFQGNSAPDKSGLPSDRFSAERTGGSVSTLTIQRTQQEDSAVYLCASSLDIDTQYFGPGTRLTVL.